This T cell receptor (beta chain) emerged from a study of blood T cells in healthy people across ages. A second PCR, run for about 6 to 11 cycles, used a sample-barcoded 5' primer plus a J-beta primer mix. Tags on each cDNA molecule came from a template-switch adaptor with 12 random nucleotides. TCRdb recomputed calls from the 5' RACE reads with MiXCR, one row per CDR3 protein. The table shows 1.5 million to 2 million distinct CDR3 sequences, with roughly 50% occurring only once. This TCR came from a woman in her 40s in good health. Specimen: blood.

CDR3 nucleotides: TGTGCCAGCAGTTATAAAGGACAGGGTCCGCCCTACGAGCAGTACTTC. It translates to CASSYKGQGPPYEQYF. The chain uses TRBV27 and TRBJ2-7; 8 positions agree with TRBD1. The CDR3 length is 16 residues. The ends lost 4 bases at V and 2 bases at J; junction bases unmatched: 10. Germline values: CDR1 MNHEY, CDR2 SMNVEV (reference sequence).